What follows are 27 T cell receptor beta chains derived from one specimen sequenced in a study of blood T cell repertoires in COVID-19. Sequencing used immunoSEQ multiplex PCR; TCRdb keeps in-frame clones, though not all of them. The sample consists of about 200,000 clones, about 85% of them appearing once. Sequencing was carried out using peripheral blood. The receptor source for this set is a woman aged 80 or over with acute or convalescent COVID-19.

This sequence joins TRBV9 and TRBJ2-2; TRBD1 agrees at 10 bases. The trim removed 3 bases at V and 10 bases at J, leaving 6 bases unmatched. CDR1 and CDR2 (germline): SGDLS, YYNGEE. This CDR3 spans 14 amino acids. This CDR3 is CASSAGTGVEELFF. DNA for the CDR3: TGTGCCAGCAGCGCCGGGACAGGGGTGGAGGAGCTGTTTTTT.

J is TRBJ1-1 and V is TRBV4-3, with D unclear. CDR3 length equals 15 residues. The V and J ends lost 0 bases and 1 base respectively, with 9 bases between them. Looked up from germline, CDR1 is LGHNA and CDR2 is YSLEER. In nucleotides, the CDR3 is TGCGCCAGCAGCCAAGATAGCGGACGGAACACTGAAGCTTTCTTT. Translation gives CASSQDSGRNTEAFF.

The chain couples TRBV5-1 to TRBJ2-5; D perhaps matches TRBD2 (6 bases). V lost 0 bases and J 5 bases, leaving 14 bases between the germline ends. Germline CDR1 SGHRS, CDR2 YFSETQ. The CDR3 sequence is 15 residues long. In nucleotides, the CDR3 is TGCGCCAGCAGCTTGGGCGGGGAGCCGCGGGAGACCCAGTACTTC. As protein: CASSLGGEPRETQYF.

The chain employs TRBV27 and TRBJ1-2; D gene ambiguous. Trimming removed 5 bases at V and 4 bases at J, with 14 bases between. Germline-derived CDR1 and CDR2 are MNHEY and SMNVEV (reference sequence). The CDR3 runs 14 residues. CDR3 DNA: TGTGCCAGCAGTGGAACCGGGAGAGGCTATGGCTACACCTTC. Its protein product is CASSGTGRGYGYTF.

This sequence joins TRBV7-2 and TRBJ1-2, with D maybe TRBD1 (6 bases). CDR1 and CDR2 from the germline V gene are SGHTA and FQGNSA. Trimming took off 3 bases at V and 0 bases at J, with 11 bases between the two ends. This CDR3 is built from 15 residues. In nucleotides, the CDR3 is TGTGCCAGCAGCTTGCGGACAGATCCTAACTATGGCTACACCTTC. It translates to CASSLRTDPNYGYTF.

This chain uses TRBV7-2 with TRBJ2-7, with 9 positions matching TRBD2. The germline V gene has CDR1 SGHTA and CDR2 FQGNSA. The CDR3 loop spans 15 amino acids. J lost 2 bases, V lost 4 bases, and 6 bases had no gene match. CDR3 loop: CASSSTSGGPYEQYF. The CDR3 DNA follows: TGTGCCAGCAGCTCGACTAGCGGAGGCCCCTACGAGCAGTACTTC. Looking up the rest from reference TRBV7-2 and TRBJ2-7 gives the full variable domain: GAGVSQSPSNKVTEKGKDVELRCDPISGHTALYWYRQSLGQGLEFLIYFQGNSAPDKSGLPSDRFSAERTGGSVSTLTIQRTQQEDSAVYLCASSSTSGGPYEQYFGPGTRLTVT.

This chain joins TRBV6-5 and TRBJ1-1; D possibly corresponds to TRBD1 (5 bases). The CDR3 covers 14 residues. Germline values: CDR1 MNHEY, CDR2 SVGAGI. V was shortened by 10 bases and J by 1 base, with 16 bases between the two germline ends. The CDR3, as DNA: TGTGCCACCGGAAAGGACACTTGGAACACTGAAGCTTTCTTT. Protein product: CATGKDTWNTEAFF.

The rearrangement joins TRBV6-5 to TRBJ1-5; no clear D. Trimming stripped 4 bases from V and 0 bases from J, with 10 bases between. Per germline, CDR1 MNHEY and CDR2 SVGAGI. This CDR3 comprises 15 residues. The CDR3 DNA reads as TGTGCCAGCAGTTTAACAGCTTATAGCAATCAGCCCCAGCATTTT. It translates to CASSLTAYSNQPQHF.

The V call is TRBV18, the J call TRBJ1-2, with no clear D. The CDR3 loop spans 17 amino acids. The V gene lost 1 base and the J gene lost 2 bases, with 17 bases spanning the gap. CDR1 is KGHSH, CDR2 LQKENI, per germline. CDR3 protein: CASSPQPGARTNYGYTF. As DNA, the CDR3 is TGTGCCAGCTCACCACAGCCGGGAGCAAGAACAAACTATGGCTACACCTTC.

This clone was seen a single time. The rearrangement links TRBV6-2 or TRBV6-3 to TRBJ2-5; D is uncertain. Looked up from germline, CDR1 is MNHEY and CDR2 is SVGEGT. The CDR3 covers 14 residues. Trimming pared 0 bases from V and 4 bases from J, leaving 9 bases between. CDR3 in amino acids: CASSYSSGIETQYF. As DNA, the CDR3 is TGTGCCAGCAGTTACTCGTCAGGTATAGAGACCCAGTACTTC.

The chain carries TRBV29-1 and TRBJ1-1; a weak D match, TRBD1 (5 bases). The germline gives CDR1 SQVTM, CDR2 ANQGSEA. This CDR3 spans 15 amino acids. V was pared by 0 bases and J by 0 bases, with 11 bases between. CDR3 loop: CSVEDFQGLNTEAFF. In DNA form, the CDR3 reads TGCAGCGTTGAAGATTTCCAGGGCTTGAACACTGAAGCTTTCTTT.

This chain joins TRBV7-2 and TRBJ1-4, with 9 bases fitting TRBD1. Germline CDR1 is SGHTA and CDR2 is FQGNSA. This CDR3 is 17 amino acids long. After removal of 3 bases from V and 10 bases from J, the junction contained 15 bases not matched to a gene. The CDR3 reads CASSFSDPGQGLVKLFF. As DNA, the CDR3 is TGTGCCAGCAGCTTTAGCGACCCGGGACAGGGATTAGTAAAACTGTTTTTT.

This clone has more than one count but fewer than ten. The V gene is TRBV2, the J gene TRBJ1-1, with TRBD1 matching over 9 bases. The CDR3 totals 16 residues. With 7 bases clipped from V and 0 bases from J, the junction kept 9 bases outside the gene matches. Per the germline V gene, CDR1 is SNHLY and CDR2 is FYNNEI. The CDR3 reads CASNTGQGRMNTEAFF. Written as DNA, the CDR3 is TGTGCCAGCAATACCGGACAGGGGCGCATGAACACTGAAGCTTTCTTT.

This sequence joins TRBV7-2 and TRBJ2-7, with 12 bases that match TRBD2. V trimming: 0 bases; J trimming: 4 bases; junction bases outside the gene matches: 4. Germline V gene data show CDR1 as SGHTA and CDR2 as FQGNSA. This CDR3 is 16 amino acids long. The CDR3 DNA is TGTGCCAGCAGCTTAGCTGCACTAGCGGGAGGATACGAGCAGTACTTC. This translates into CASSLAALAGGYEQYF.

The chain couples TRBV20-1 to TRBJ1-5; D is uncertain. The CDR3 contains 14 residues. Trimming removed 3 bases at V and 2 bases at J, with 11 bases between. Germline CDR1 DFQATT, CDR2 SNEGSKA (reference sequence). The CDR3 region is CSASTGFGNQPQHF. In DNA, the CDR3 is TGCAGTGCTAGTACGGGGTTCGGCAATCAGCCCCAGCATTTT.

V and J are TRBV27 and TRBJ2-3; unclear D gene. Germline assignment: CDR1 MNHEY and CDR2 SMNVEV (reference sequence). The CDR3 sequence is 15 residues long. V gave up 3 bases and J gave up 1 base, with 11 bases separating them. The CDR3 sequence is CASSFATSRTDTQYF. In DNA, the CDR3 is TGTGCCAGCAGTTTTGCTACTTCTCGCACAGATACGCAGTATTTT.

The chain links TRBV12-3 or TRBV12-4 to TRBJ1-1; tentatively, D is TRBD1 (6 bases). The CDR3 loop spans 12 amino acids. V shed 6 bases and J shed 11 bases, with 16 bases lying between them. The CDR3 is CASSRGPTSAFF. The DNA of the CDR3 is TGTGCCAGCAGCAGGGGCCCGACGTCGGCTTTCTTT.

The CDR3 DNA reads as TGTGCCAGCAGCTGGCTAGCGGGAATCCGCAATGAGCAGTTCTTC. It encodes CASSWLAGIRNEQFF. The chain uses TRBV7-3 and TRBJ2-1; 9 bases agree with TRBD2. V was clipped by 4 bases and J by 6 bases; unmatched bases: 7. The V gene's germline CDR1 is SGHTA and CDR2 FQGTGA. The CDR3 is made up of 15 amino acids.

The CDR3 DNA follows: TGTGCCTCTGGAGGGGGCTTGAATGAAAAACTGTTTTTT. It is translated as CASGGGLNEKLFF. The chain combines TRBV2 with TRBJ1-4; 7 nucleotides align to TRBD1. V lost 11 bases, J lost 5 bases, and 8 bases stayed unmatched. Germline assignment: CDR1 SNHLY and CDR2 FYNNEI. The CDR3 is 13 residues long.

The chain combines TRBV7-2 with TRBJ2-1, with D tentatively TRBD2 (6 bases). The germline V gene encodes CDR1 SGHTA and CDR2 FQGNSA. CDR3 length: 15 residues. V was shortened by 8 bases and J by 0 bases, with 14 bases between the two germline ends. CDR3 bases: TGTGCCAGCTACGAGGGAGGTAGCTCCTACAATGAGCAGTTCTTC. Translated, it gives CASYEGGSSYNEQFF.

The chain uses TRBV3-1 (or the pseudogene TRBV3-2) and TRBJ2-4; a weak D match, TRBD2 (6 bases). The germline gives CDR1 LGHDT, CDR2 YNNKEL (reference sequence). CDR3 size: 14 residues. V was trimmed by 1 base and J by 7 bases, leaving 11 bases between them. CDR3 amino acids: CASSQAGRRNIQYF. The CDR3 nucleotides are TGTGCCAGCAGCCAAGCAGGGAGGAGGAACATTCAGTACTTC.

The rearrangement uses TRBV23-1 and TRBJ2-7, with D possibly matching TRBD2 (10 bases). TRBV23-1 counts as an open reading frame of uncertain function. V lost 2 bases and J lost 4, with 27 bases in between. This CDR3 has 19 amino acids. CDR3 loop: CASSQTRDRDPSGRYEQYF. As DNA, the CDR3 is TGCGCCAGCAGTCAAACCCGGGACAGGGACCCTAGCGGGAGATACGAGCAGTACTTC.

This chain uses TRBV7-2 with TRBJ1-3; a weak D match, TRBD1 (5 bases). Per germline, CDR1 SGHTA and CDR2 FQGNSA. This CDR3 is built from 15 residues. V was clipped by 2 bases and J by 4 bases, with 12 bases between them. The CDR3 sequence is CASSLKGVGGNTIYF. Written as DNA, the CDR3 is TGTGCCAGCAGCTTAAAAGGGGTAGGCGGAAACACCATATATTTT.

The V and J genes are TRBV5-1 and TRBJ1-2; D is possibly TRBD1 (6 bases). V shed 0 bases and J shed 5 bases, with 17 bases lying between them. The germline V gene encodes CDR1 SGHRS and CDR2 YFSETQ. This CDR3 has 16 residues. In nucleotides, the CDR3 is TGCGCCAGCAGCTTGGGACTGACAGGAGCCCTTTATGGCTACACCTTC. Translating it yields CASSLGLTGALYGYTF. The full variable domain, with the rest looked up from reference TRBV5-1 and TRBJ1-2, is KAGVTQTPRYLIKTRGQQVTLSCSPISGHRSVSWYQQTPGQGLQFLFEYFSETQRNKGNFPGRFSGRQFSNSRSEMNVSTLELGDSALYLCASSLGLTGALYGYTFGSGTRLTVV.

The rearrangement uses TRBV28 and TRBJ2-1; no clear D gene. CDR1 and CDR2 from the germline V gene are MDHEN and SYDVKM. Trimming stripped 7 bases from V and 2 bases from J, with 9 bases between. This CDR3 region has 13 residues. Here the CDR3 reads CASTPTPYNEQFF. The CDR3, as DNA: TGTGCCAGCACCCCGACACCCTACAATGAGCAGTTCTTC.

This clone was recorded once. The gene calls are TRBV12-5 and TRBJ1-2; D is undetermined. V lost 5 bases to trimming and J lost 3 bases, with 10 bases between them. Germline V gene data show CDR1 as LGHNT and CDR2 as FRNRAP. The CDR3 runs to 13 residues. This chain's CDR3 is CASGTVVDYGYTF. DNA of the CDR3: TGTGCTAGTGGTACAGTGGTAGACTATGGCTACACCTTC.

V usage is TRBV5-1 and J usage is TRBJ2-5; 9 positions agree with TRBD1. Germline CDR1 SGHRS, CDR2 YFSETQ. V was pared by 0 bases and J by 6 bases, with 9 bases of the junction left unmatched. CDR3 length: 16 amino acids. CDR3 sequence reads: CASSLDSGQGGKTQYF. Here the CDR3 DNA reads TGCGCCAGCAGCTTGGATTCGGGACAGGGCGGGAAGACCCAGTACTTC. The entire variable domain, with the rest obtained from reference TRBV5-1 and TRBJ2-5, is as follows: KAGVTQTPRYLIKTRGQQVTLSCSPISGHRSVSWYQQTPGQGLQFLFEYFSETQRNKGNFPGRFSGRQFSNSRSEMNVSTLELGDSALYLCASSLDSGQGGKTQYFGPGTRLLVL.